This is a list of T cell receptor beta chains from one sample in a study of cytomegalovirus exposure and HLA in healthy donors. TCRdb's copy holds only in-frame clones and misses some; the assay was immunoSEQ multiplex PCR. The sample records roughly 70,000 clones, about 90% being singletons. Sequenced: PBMCs. Source of these receptors: a young woman in good health and CMV-seropositive. The CDR3 runs from the conserved cysteine through the conserved F or W. A D gene is named only where the DNA matches it firmly. Expanded clones are given a class, and other clones once, few, many or no size at all.

j_gene,v_gene,abundance,len,d_gene,CDR3nt,CDR3aa
TRBJ2-7,TRBV2,.,12,.,TGTGCCAGCAGTGGCAGGGGCTACGAGCAGTACTTC,CASSGRGYEQYF
TRBJ2-7,TRBV30,.,14,.,TGTGCCTGGAGGGTAACAGGCAGGGGCTACGAGCAGTACTTC,CAWRVTGRGYEQYF
TRBJ1-1,TRBV2,.,13,.,TGTGCCAGCAGACAAGATATGAACACTGAAGCTTTCTTT,CASRQDMNTEAFF
TRBJ2-7,TRBV5-1,.,12,.,TGCGCCAGCAGCCACGAGGGAAGCGAGCAGTACTTC,CASSHEGSEQYF
TRBJ2-5,TRBV7-2,.,13,.,TGTGCCAGCAGCTTCTTCCCGGAAGAGACCCAGTACTTC,CASSFFPEETQYF
TRBJ1-3,TRBV5-1,.,17,.,TGCGCCAGCAGCCCTCGTTCTGGTCGGGACTCTGGAAACACCATATATTTT,CASSPRSGRDSGNTIYF
TRBJ1-2,TRBV7-9,.,14,.,TGTGCCAGCAGCTTAAGCGGGGGGAACTATGGCTACACCTTC,CASSLSGGNYGYTF
TRBJ2-2,TRBV27,.,14,.,TGTGCCAGCAGTTCTACTAAGAACACCGGGGAGCTGTTTTTT,CASSSTKNTGELFF
TRBJ2-3,TRBV9,once,16,TRBD1,TGTGCCAGCAGCGCATTCGGACAGGGTGTCACAGATACGCAGTATTTT,CASSAFGQGVTDTQYF
TRBJ1-2,TRBV28,.,15,TRBD1,TGTGCCAGCAGTTTGGACAGGGAATTGGGAGGTGGCTACACCTTC,CASSLDRELGGGYTF
TRBJ1-3,TRBV4-2,.,17,.,TGTGCCAGCAGCCAAGTCGGAACGGAGTCAGGGAGAAACACCATATATTTT,CASSQVGTESGRNTIYF
TRBJ2-7,TRBV6-5,.,15,TRBD1,TGTGCCAGCAGCCCTCTTGGGACAGGGATGGGGGAGCAGTACTTC,CASSPLGTGMGEQYF
TRBJ2-1,TRBV19,.,16,TRBD2,TGTGCCAGTAGTATTTCGGTAGAGCTAGCGGGGGAGAAGCAGTTCTTC,CASSISVELAGEKQFF
TRBJ2-3,TRBV27,.,18,TRBD2,TGTGCCAGCAGTTTATATGGGCGGGCGGGGGGGCCTGCAGATACGCAGTATTTT,CASSLYGRAGGPADTQYF
TRBJ2-3,TRBV6-1,few,14,TRBD2,TGTGCCAGCACAGCGGGGGCGGAAACAGATACGCAGTATTTT,CASTAGAETDTQYF
TRBJ2-1,TRBV2,.,15,.,TGTGCCAGCAGTGCCTTCACAGGGATTGGCAATGAGCAGTTCTTC,CASSAFTGIGNEQFF
TRBJ2-7,TRBV2,few,14,TRBD2,TGTGCCAGCAGTGAAGGGACTAGCGGGAGATTGCAGTACTTC,CASSEGTSGRLQYF
TRBJ2-1,TRBV18,.,16,TRBD2,TGTGCCAGCTCCCCCCTTGGAGCGGGGGTCTACAATGAGCAGTTCTTC,CASSPLGAGVYNEQFF
TRBJ2-2,TRBV5-6,.,16,TRBD2,TGTGCCAGCAGCGAACTTGGCGGGGGGGCTGCCGGGGAGCTGTTTTTT,CASSELGGGAAGELFF
TRBJ2-2,TRBV11-2,.,16,TRBD1,TGTGCCAGCAGCGTAACAGGGGGCCCGAACACCGGGGAGCTGTTTTTT,CASSVTGGPNTGELFF
TRBJ1-1,TRBV28,.,16,TRBD1,TGTGCCAGCAGTTTATATGAGAACAGGGGGCTAACTGAAGCTTTCTTT,CASSLYENRGLTEAFF
TRBJ2-6,TRBV7-9,.,15,TRBD1,TGTGCCAGCAGCCAACAGGGGACTGGGGCCAACGTCCTGACTTTC,CASSQQGTGANVLTF
TRBJ2-7,TRBV28,.,16,TRBD1,TGTGCCAGCAGTTTATACGGGACAGGGAAAACCTACGAGCAGTACTTC,CASSLYGTGKTYEQYF
TRBJ2-7,TRBV6-1,.,13,TRBD1,TGTGCCACTACTCCGGGACAGACCTACGAGCAGTACTTC,CATTPGQTYEQYF
TRBJ2-7,TRBV11-2,few,10,.,TGTGCCAGCAGCTCGGGAGCTCAGTACTTC,CASSSGAQYF
TRBJ1-1,TRBV19,.,13,.,TGTGCCAGTAGTATAGTGCGAGCCACTGAAGCTTTCTTT,CASSIVRATEAFF
TRBJ2-1,TRBV19,.,15,TRBD2,TGTGCCAGTAACAGACTAGCGTCCGGGGGCAATGAGCAGTTCTTC,CASNRLASGGNEQFF
TRBJ1-3,TRBV9,.,15,.,TGTGCCAGCAGCGTAGGGACAGTCTCTGGAAACACCATATATTTT,CASSVGTVSGNTIYF
TRBJ1-4,TRBV19,.,13,.,TGTGCCAGTAGTATAGCAAAGCACGAAAAACTGTTTTTT,CASSIAKHEKLFF